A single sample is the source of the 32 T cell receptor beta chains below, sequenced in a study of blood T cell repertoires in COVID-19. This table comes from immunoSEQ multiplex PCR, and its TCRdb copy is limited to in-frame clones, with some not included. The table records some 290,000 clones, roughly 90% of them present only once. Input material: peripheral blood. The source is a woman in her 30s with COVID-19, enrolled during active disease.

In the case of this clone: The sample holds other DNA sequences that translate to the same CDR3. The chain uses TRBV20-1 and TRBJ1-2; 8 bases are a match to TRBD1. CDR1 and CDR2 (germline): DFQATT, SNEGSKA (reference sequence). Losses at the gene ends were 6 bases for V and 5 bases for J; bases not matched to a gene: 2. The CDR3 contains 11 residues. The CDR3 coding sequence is TGCAGTGCCGGGACAGGATATGGCTACACCTTC. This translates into CSAGTGYGYTF.

The CDR3 loop reads CSVSFSYEQYF. The CDR3 region has the DNA TGCAGCGTTTCCTTCTCCTACGAGCAGTACTTC. The chain has TRBV29-1 and TRBJ2-7; no clear D. Germline values: CDR1 SQVTM, CDR2 ANQGSEA. The CDR3 spans 11 residues. V shed 5 bases and J shed 0 bases, with 5 bases lying between them.

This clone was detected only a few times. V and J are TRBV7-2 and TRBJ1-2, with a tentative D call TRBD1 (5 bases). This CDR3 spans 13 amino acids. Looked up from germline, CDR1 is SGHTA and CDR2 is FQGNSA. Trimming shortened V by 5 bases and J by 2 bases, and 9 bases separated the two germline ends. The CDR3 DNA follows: TGTGCCAGCAGCCCAGACAGAAACTATGGCTACACCTTC. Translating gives CASSPDRNYGYTF.

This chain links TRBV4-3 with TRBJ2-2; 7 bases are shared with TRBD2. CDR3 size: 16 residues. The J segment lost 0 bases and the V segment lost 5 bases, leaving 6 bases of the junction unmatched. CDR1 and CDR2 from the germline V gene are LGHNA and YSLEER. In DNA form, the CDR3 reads TGCGCCAGCAGCTCCTCCCGGGGGGCGAACACCGGGGAGCTGTTTTTT. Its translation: CASSSSRGANTGELFF.

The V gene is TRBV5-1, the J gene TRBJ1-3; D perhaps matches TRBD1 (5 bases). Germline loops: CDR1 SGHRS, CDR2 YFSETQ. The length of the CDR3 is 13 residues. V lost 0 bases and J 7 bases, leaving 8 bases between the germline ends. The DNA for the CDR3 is TGCGCCAGCAGCTTGGATCGGGGGAACACCATATATTTT. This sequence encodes CASSLDRGNTIYF.

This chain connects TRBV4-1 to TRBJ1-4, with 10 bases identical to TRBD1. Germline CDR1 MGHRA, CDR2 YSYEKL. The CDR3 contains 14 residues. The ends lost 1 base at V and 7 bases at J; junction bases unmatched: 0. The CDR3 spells CASSQGTGGEKLFF. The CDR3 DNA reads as TGCGCCAGCAGCCAAGGGACAGGGGGTGAAAAACTGTTTTTT.

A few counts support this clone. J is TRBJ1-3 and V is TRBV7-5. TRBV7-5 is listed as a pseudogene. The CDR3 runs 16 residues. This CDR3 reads CVRSLASLESGNTIYF. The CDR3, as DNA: TGTGTCAGAAGCTTAGCTAGTCTAGAATCTGGAAACACCATATATTTT.

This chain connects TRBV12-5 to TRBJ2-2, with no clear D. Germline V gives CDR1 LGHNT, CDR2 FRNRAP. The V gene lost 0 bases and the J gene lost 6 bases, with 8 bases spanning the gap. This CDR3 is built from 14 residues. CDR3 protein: CASGLVPWPGELFF. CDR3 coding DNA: TGTGCTAGTGGTTTGGTCCCATGGCCCGGGGAGCTGTTTTTT.

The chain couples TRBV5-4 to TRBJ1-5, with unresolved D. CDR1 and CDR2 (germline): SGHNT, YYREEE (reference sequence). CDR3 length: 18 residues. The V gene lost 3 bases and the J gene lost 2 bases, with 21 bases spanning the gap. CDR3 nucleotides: TGTGCCAGCAGCTGGAGGCGGAGGGCTCGTCTATGCAATCAGCCCCAGCATTTT. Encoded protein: CASSWRRRARLCNQPQHF.

The CDR3 region is CASSLGRGPDTQYF. The CDR3, as DNA: TGTGCCAGCAGTTTAGGCAGGGGCCCAGATACGCAGTATTTT. J is TRBJ2-3 and V is TRBV28; D may be TRBD1 (6 bases). Trimming removed 2 bases from V and 4 bases from J, with 10 bases in between. Per the germline V gene, CDR1 is MDHEN and CDR2 is SYDVKM. The CDR3 has 14 residues.

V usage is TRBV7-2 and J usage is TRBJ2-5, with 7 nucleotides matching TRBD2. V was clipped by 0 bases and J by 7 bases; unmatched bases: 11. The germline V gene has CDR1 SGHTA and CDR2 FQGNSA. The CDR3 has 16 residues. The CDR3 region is CASSLARGGSLGTQYF. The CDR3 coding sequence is TGTGCCAGCAGCTTAGCGCGGGGAGGGTCCCTCGGGACCCAGTACTTC.

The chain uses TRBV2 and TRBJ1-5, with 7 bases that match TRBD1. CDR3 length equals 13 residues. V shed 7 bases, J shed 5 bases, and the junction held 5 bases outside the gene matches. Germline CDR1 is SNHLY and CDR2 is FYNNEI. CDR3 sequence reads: CASTTGVDQPQHF. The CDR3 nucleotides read TGTGCCAGCACCACAGGGGTGGATCAGCCCCAGCATTTT.

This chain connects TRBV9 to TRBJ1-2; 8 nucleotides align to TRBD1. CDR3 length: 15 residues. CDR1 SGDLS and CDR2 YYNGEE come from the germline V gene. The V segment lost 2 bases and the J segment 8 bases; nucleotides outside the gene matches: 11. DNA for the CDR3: TGTGCCAGCAGCGTCGCATCAGGGGGCGCGGGAGGCTACACCTTC. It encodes CASSVASGGAGGYTF.

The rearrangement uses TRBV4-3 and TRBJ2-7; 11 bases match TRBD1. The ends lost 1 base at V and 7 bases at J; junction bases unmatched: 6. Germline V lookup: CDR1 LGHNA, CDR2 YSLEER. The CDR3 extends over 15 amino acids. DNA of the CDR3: TGCGCCAGCAGCCAAGTCCGGGACAGGGGGGGTGAGCAGTACTTC. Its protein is CASSQVRDRGGEQYF.

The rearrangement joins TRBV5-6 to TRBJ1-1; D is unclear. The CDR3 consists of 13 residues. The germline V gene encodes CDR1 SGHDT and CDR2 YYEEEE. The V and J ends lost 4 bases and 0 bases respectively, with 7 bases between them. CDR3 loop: CASSRAMNTEAFF. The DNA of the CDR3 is TGTGCCAGCAGCCGCGCGATGAACACTGAAGCTTTCTTT. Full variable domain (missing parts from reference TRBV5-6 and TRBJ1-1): DAGVTQSPTHLIKTRGQQVTLRCSPKSGHDTVSWYQQALGQGPQFIFQYYEEEERQRGNFPDRFSGHQFPNYSSELNVNALLLGDSALYLCASSRAMNTEAFFGQGTRLTVV.

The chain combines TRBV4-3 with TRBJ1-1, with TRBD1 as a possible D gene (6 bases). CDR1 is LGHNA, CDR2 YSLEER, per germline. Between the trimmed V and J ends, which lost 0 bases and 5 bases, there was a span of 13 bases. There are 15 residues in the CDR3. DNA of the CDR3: TGCGCCAGCAGCCAAGATACGAGGACAGCTACTGAAGCTTTCTTT. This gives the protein CASSQDTRTATEAFF.

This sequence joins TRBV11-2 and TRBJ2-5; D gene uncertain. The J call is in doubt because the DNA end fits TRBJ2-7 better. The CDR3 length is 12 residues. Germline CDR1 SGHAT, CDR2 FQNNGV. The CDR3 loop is CASSLVDYEQYF. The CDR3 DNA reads TGTGCCAGCAGCTTAGTTGACTACGAGCAGTACTTC.

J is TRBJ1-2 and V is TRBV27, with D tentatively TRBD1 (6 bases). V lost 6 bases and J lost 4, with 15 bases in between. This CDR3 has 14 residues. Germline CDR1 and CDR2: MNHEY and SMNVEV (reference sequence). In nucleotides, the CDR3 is TGTGCCAGCAGGCCCGACAGGACTCTCTATGGCTACACCTTC. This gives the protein CASRPDRTLYGYTF.

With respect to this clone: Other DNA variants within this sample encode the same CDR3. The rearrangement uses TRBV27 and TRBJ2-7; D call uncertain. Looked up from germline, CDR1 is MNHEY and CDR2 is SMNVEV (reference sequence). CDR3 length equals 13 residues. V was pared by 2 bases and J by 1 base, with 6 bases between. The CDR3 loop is CASSLGQSYEQYF. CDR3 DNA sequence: TGTGCCAGCAGTTTAGGCCAGTCCTACGAGCAGTACTTC.

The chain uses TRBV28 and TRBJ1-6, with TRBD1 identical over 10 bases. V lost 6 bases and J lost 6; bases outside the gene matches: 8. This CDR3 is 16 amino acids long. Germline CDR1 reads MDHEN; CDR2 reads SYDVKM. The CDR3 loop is CASRPTDRGPNSPLHF. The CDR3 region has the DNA TGTGCCAGCAGACCTACCGACAGGGGGCCTAATTCACCCCTCCACTTT.

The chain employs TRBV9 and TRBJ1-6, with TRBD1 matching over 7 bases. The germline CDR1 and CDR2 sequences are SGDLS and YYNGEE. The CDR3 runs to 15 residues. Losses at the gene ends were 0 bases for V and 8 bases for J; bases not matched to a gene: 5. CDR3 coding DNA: TGTGCCAGCAGCGTAGGACAGGGTATCGATTCACCCCTCCACTTT. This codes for CASSVGQGIDSPLHF.

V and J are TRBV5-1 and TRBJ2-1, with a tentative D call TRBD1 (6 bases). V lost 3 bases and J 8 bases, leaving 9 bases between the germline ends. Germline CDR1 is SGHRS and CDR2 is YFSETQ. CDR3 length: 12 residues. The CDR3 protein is CASSSDSDEQFF. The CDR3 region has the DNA TGCGCCAGCAGCTCGGACAGTGATGAGCAGTTCTTC.

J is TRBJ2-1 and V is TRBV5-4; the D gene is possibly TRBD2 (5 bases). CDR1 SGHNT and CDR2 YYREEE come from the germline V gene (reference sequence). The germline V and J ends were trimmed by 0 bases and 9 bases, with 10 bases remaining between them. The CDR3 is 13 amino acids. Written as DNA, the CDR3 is TGTGCCAGCAGCTTGGGCGGACTCCTTGAGCAGTTCTTC. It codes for CASSLGGLLEQFF.

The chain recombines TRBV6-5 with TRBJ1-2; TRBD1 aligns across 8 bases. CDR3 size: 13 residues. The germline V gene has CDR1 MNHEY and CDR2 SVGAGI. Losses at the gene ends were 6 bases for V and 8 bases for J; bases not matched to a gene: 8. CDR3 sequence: CASRSDRARGYTF. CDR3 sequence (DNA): TGTGCCAGCAGGTCGGACAGGGCCCGCGGCTACACCTTC.

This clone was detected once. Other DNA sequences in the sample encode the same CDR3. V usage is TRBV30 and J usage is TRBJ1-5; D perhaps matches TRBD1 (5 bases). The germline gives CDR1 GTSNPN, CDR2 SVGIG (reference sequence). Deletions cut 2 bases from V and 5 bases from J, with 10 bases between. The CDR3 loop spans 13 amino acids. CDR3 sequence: CAWSLGRDQPQHF. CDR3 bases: TGTGCCTGGAGTCTCGGCAGGGATCAGCCCCAGCATTTT. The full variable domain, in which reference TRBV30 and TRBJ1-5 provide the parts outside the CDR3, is SQTIHQWPATLVQPVGSPLSLECTVEGTSNPNLYWYRQAAGRGLQLLFYSVGIGQISSEVPQNLSASRPQDRQFILSSKKLLLSDSGFYLCAWSLGRDQPQHFGDGTRLSIL.

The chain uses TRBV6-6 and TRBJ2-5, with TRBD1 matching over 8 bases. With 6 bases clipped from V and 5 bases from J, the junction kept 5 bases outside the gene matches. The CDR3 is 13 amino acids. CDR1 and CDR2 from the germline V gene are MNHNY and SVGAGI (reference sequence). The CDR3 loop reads CASSRRDRETQYF. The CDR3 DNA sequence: TGTGCCAGCAGCCGCAGGGACAGGGAGACCCAGTACTTC.

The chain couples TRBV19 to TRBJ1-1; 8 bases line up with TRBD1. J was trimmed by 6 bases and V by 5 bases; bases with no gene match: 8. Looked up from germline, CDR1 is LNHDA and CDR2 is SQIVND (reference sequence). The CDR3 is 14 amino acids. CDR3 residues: CASSVGQGGSEAFF. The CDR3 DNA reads TGTGCCAGTAGTGTAGGACAGGGCGGATCTGAAGCTTTCTTT.

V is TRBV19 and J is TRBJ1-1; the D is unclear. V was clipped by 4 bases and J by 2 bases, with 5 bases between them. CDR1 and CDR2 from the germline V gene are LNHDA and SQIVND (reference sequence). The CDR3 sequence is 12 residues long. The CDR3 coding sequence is TGTGCCAGTAGTAGGGCCAACACTGAAGCTTTCTTT. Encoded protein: CASSRANTEAFF.

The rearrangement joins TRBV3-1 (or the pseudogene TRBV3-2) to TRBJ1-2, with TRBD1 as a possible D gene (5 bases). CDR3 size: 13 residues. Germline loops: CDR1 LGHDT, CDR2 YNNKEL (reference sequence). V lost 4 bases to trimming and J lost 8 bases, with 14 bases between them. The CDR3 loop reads CASSPTRTSGYTF. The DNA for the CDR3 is TGTGCCAGCAGCCCAACCCGGACAAGCGGCTACACCTTC.

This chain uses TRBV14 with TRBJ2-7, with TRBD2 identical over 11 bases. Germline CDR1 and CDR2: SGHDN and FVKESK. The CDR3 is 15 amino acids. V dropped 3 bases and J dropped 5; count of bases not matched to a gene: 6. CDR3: CASSQVLAGAHEQYF. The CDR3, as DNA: TGTGCCAGCAGCCAGGTACTAGCGGGAGCCCACGAGCAGTACTTC.

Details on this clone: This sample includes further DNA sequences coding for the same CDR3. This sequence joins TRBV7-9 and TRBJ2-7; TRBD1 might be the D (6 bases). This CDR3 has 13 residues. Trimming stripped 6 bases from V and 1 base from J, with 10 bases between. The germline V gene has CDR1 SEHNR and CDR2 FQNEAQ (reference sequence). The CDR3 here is CASRSGQSYEQYF. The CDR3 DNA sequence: TGTGCCAGCAGATCCGGACAGTCCTACGAGCAGTACTTC.

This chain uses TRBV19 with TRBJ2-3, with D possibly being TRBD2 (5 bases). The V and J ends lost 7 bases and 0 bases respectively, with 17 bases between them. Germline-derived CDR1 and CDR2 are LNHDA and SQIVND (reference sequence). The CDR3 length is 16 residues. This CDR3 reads CASTPPGVRSTDTQYF. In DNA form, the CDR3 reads TGTGCCAGTACCCCTCCCGGGGTTCGAAGCACAGATACGCAGTATTTT.